This passage covers 9 T cell receptor beta chains from one sample sequenced in a study of control samples from healthy donors and cancer patients. Generated by immunoSEQ multiplex PCR, the TCRdb table keeps only in-frame clones and is missing some. The sample lists 95,000 to 110,000 clones, around 89% occurring once. Sequencing input: PBMCs. These receptors were collected from a man in his fifties or sixties with lung cancer.

This clone was counted only a few times. The genes are TRBV7-3 and TRBJ2-2; 10 bases line up with TRBD1. Germline V CDR1 and CDR2: SGHTA, FQGTGA. With 2 bases clipped from V and 7 bases from J, the junction kept 4 bases outside the gene matches. CDR3 size: 15 residues. CDR3 sequence: CASSLGDRGNGELFF. CDR3 coding DNA: TGTGCCAGCAGCTTAGGGGACAGGGGTAACGGGGAGCTGTTTTTT.

The chain is built from TRBV30 and TRBJ1-5; 10 bases are a match to TRBD1. The V and J ends lost 0 bases and 1 base, in that order; junction bases with no gene match: 3. This CDR3 is built from 16 residues. Per germline, CDR1 GTSNPN and CDR2 SVGIG (reference sequence). The CDR3 sequence: CAWSVDRGTSNQPQHF. The CDR3 region has the DNA TGTGCCTGGAGTGTGGACAGGGGGACCAGCAATCAGCCCCAGCATTTT.

The chain employs TRBV7-8 and TRBJ1-4; no firm D call. Looked up from germline, CDR1 is SGHVS and CDR2 is FQNEAQ. Trimming stripped 1 base from V and 0 bases from J, with 9 bases between. CDR3 length: 16 residues. The CDR3 nucleotides read TGTGCCAGCAGCTTAGTACGAGGTGCAACTAATGAAAAACTGTTTTTT. It encodes CASSLVRGATNEKLFF.

This clone was recorded once. The rearrangement uses TRBV2 and TRBJ1-6; tentative D call: TRBD1 (6 bases). V was trimmed by 8 bases and J by 10 bases, leaving 24 bases between them. Germline CDR1 SNHLY, CDR2 FYNNEI. There are 16 residues in the CDR3. This CDR3 is CASCQELPGQGSPLHF. In nucleotides, the CDR3 is TGTGCCAGCTGCCAAGAGTTACCGGGACAAGGGTCACCCCTCCACTTT.

The chain uses TRBV7-8 and TRBJ1-5; D possibly corresponds to TRBD1 (5 bases). Trimming removed 3 bases from V and 5 bases from J, with 11 bases in between. The CDR3 sequence is 14 residues long. Germline loops: CDR1 SGHVS, CDR2 FQNEAQ. As DNA, the CDR3 is TGTGCCAGCAGCTTCTCACAGGCGGATCAGCCCCAGCATTTT. It yields the protein CASSFSQADQPQHF.

J is TRBJ1-5 and V is TRBV7-2, with 8 nucleotides matching TRBD1. J lost 2 bases, V lost 2 bases, and 2 bases had no gene match. CDR1 SGHTA and CDR2 FQGNSA come from the germline V gene. The CDR3 is made up of 15 amino acids. The CDR3 region is CASSLQGAGNQPQHF. The CDR3 DNA is TGTGCCAGCAGCTTACAGGGGGCTGGCAATCAGCCCCAGCATTTT. Complete variable domain (other parts from reference TRBV7-2 and TRBJ1-5): GAGVSQSPSNKVTEKGKDVELRCDPISGHTALYWYRQSLGQGLEFLIYFQGNSAPDKSGLPSDRFSAERTGGSVSTLTIQRTQQEDSAVYLCASSLQGAGNQPQHFGDGTRLSIL.

The gene calls are TRBV7-3 and TRBJ1-6; D not resolved. This CDR3 spans 13 amino acids. The V and J ends lost 5 bases and 5 bases respectively, with 7 bases between them. Germline V gene sequence: CDR1 SGHTA, CDR2 FQGTGA. The CDR3 nucleotides are TGTGCCAGCAGCGTATCTGATAATTCACCCCTCCACTTT. Translated: CASSVSDNSPLHF. Drawing the rest from reference TRBV7-3 and TRBJ1-6, the complete variable domain is GAGVSQTPSNKVTEKGKYVELRCDPISGHTALYWYRQSLGQGPEFLIYFQGTGAADDSGLPNDRFFAVRPEGSVSTLKIQRTERGDSAVYLCASSVSDNSPLHFGNGTRLTVT.

This chain links TRBV3-1 (or the pseudogene TRBV3-2) with TRBJ2-1; D is perhaps TRBD2 (5 bases). Trimming left V 0 bases short and J 10 bases short, with 10 bases between. Germline V CDR1 and CDR2: LGHDT, YNNKEL (reference sequence). The CDR3 sequence is 13 residues long. The CDR3 DNA sequence: TGTGCCAGCAGCCAAGATCCACAGCGGGAGCAGTTCTTC. It yields the protein CASSQDPQREQFF.

V and J are TRBV5-5 and TRBJ1-3; 12 nucleotides align to TRBD1. The CDR3 sequence is 15 residues long. CDR1 SGHKS and CDR2 YYEKEE come from the germline V gene (reference sequence). Losses at the gene ends were 4 bases for V and 8 bases for J; bases not matched to a gene: 7. CDR3: CASSPLGQGAYTIYF. The CDR3 coding sequence is TGTGCCAGCAGCCCCCTGGGACAGGGGGCCTACACCATATATTTT.